This TCR beta chain originates from a study of blood T cell repertoires in COVID-19. This clone was seen just once. V was clipped by 2 bases and J by 7 bases; unmatched bases: 6. Germline CDR1 GTSNPN, CDR2 SVGIG (reference sequence). The CDR3 contains 13 residues. TCRdb keeps only in-frame clones here, not all; method: immunoSEQ multiplex PCR. The sample has about 310,000 clones, around 87% seen once; the top ten hold 1%. The sequence came from a man between 50 and 59 years old with active or convalescent COVID-19. Sequences were obtained from peripheral blood. V usage is TRBV30 and J usage is TRBJ1-2, with 8 bases aligning to TRBD1. The DNA for the CDR3 is TGTGCCTGGAGTCAGGGGGCATGGCGTGGCTACACCTTC. Amino acids: CAWSQGAWRGYTF.